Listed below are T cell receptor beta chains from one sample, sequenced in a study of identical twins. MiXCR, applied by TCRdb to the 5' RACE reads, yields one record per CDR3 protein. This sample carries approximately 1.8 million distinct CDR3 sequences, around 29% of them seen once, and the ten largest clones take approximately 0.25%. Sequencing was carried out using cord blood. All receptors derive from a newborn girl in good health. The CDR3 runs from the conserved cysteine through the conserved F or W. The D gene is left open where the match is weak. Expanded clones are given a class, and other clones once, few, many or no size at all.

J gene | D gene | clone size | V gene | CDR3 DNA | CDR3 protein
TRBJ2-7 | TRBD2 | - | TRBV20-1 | TGCAGTGCTAGAGATCTTCCGTCTAGCGGGAGTCCCTACAATGAGCAGTACTTC | CSARDLPSSGSPYNEQYF
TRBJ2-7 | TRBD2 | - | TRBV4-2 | TGTGCCAGCAGCCAAGAACTAGCGGGAGGGCCGGCCGGAGTATACAATGAGCAGTACTTC | CASSQELAGGPAGVYNEQYF
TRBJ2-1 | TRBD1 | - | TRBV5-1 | TGCGCCAGCAGCTTTAAGGGGGCGCCGGGGCTTTACAATGAGCAGTTCTTC | CASSFKGAPGLYNEQFF
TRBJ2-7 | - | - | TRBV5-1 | TGCGCCAGCAGCTTGGCCGGGGGTTACAGCTCCTACGAGCAGTACTTC | CASSLAGGYSSYEQYF
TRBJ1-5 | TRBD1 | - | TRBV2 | TGTGCCAGCTCTCAACCGGGACAGGGGGCAAATCAGCCCCAGCATTTT | CASSQPGQGANQPQHF
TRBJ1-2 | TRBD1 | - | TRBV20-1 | TGCAGTGCCCCGCCCGGCAGGGGGAACTATGGCTACACCTTC | CSAPPGRGNYGYTF
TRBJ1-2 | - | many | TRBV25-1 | TGTGCCAGCAGTGAATATGAGGGGGAAGGCTACACCTTC | CASSEYEGEGYTF
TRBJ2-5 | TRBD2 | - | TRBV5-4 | TGTTCCAGCAGCTCAGGACTAGCGGGAGTCTCGGAGACCCAGTACTTC | CSSSSGLAGVSETQYF
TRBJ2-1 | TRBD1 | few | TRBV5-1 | TGCGCCAGCAGGGACAGGGGGATTGAGCAGTTCTTC | CASRDRGIEQFF
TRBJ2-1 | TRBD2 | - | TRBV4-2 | TGTGTCAGCAGCCAAGTCACTAGCGGTGAGCAGTTCTTC | CVSSQVTSGEQFF
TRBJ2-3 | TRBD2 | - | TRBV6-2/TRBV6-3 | TGTGCCAGCAGCCGACTAGCGGGCCGAGTAGATACGCAGTATTTT | CASSRLAGRVDTQYF
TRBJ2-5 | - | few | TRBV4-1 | TGCGCCAGCAGCCAAGATTTAGTCTTCCAAGAGACCCAGTACTTC | CASSQDLVFQETQYF
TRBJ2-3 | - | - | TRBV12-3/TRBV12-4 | TGTGCCAGCAGTTCCCAGGCCCCCTTCACAGATACGCAGTATTTT | CASSSQAPFTDTQYF
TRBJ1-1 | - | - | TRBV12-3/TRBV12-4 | TGTGCCAGCAGCCGAGGGGCTAACACTGAAGCTTTCTTT | CASSRGANTEAFF
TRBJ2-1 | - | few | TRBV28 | TGTGCCAGCAGTTTGACGCCCGGGGCGGGACGGAATGAGCAGTTCTTC | CASSLTPGAGRNEQFF
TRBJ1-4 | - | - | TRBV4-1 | TGCGCCAGCAGCCAGTCCGGGACAACTAATGAAAAACTGTTTTTT | CASSQSGTTNEKLFF